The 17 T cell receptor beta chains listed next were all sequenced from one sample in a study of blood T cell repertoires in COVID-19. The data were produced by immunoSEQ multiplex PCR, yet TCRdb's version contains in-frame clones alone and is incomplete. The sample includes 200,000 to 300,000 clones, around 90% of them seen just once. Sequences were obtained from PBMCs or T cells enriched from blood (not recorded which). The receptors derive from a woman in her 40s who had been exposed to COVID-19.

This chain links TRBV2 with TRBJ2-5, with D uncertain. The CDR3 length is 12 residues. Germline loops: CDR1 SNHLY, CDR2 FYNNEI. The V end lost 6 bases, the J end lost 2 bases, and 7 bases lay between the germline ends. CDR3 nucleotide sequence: TGTGCCAGCAGCTCTTTACAAGAGACCCAGTACTTC. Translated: CASSSLQETQYF.

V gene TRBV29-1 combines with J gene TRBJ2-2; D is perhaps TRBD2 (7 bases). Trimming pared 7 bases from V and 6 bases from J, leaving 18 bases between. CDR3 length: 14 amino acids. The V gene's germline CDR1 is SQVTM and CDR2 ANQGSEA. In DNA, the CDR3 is TGCAGCGCCCGAGGGGGGGCCGGAGCCGGGGAGCTGTTTTTT. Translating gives CSARGGAGAGELFF.

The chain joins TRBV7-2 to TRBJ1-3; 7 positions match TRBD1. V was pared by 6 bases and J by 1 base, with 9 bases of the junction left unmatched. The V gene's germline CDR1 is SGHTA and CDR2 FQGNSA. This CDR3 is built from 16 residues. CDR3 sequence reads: CASRDRALISGNTIYF. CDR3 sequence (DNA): TGTGCCAGCAGAGACAGGGCGTTAATTTCTGGAAACACCATATATTTT.

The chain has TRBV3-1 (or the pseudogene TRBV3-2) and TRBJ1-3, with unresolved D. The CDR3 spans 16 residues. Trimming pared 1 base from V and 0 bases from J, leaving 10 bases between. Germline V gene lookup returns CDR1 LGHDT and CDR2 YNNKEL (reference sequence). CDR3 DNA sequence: TGTGCCAGCAGCCAAGGTTACACATACTCTGGAAACACCATATATTTT. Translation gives CASSQGYTYSGNTIYF.

The CDR3 DNA reads TGTGCCAGCAGCAATAGACAGGGGGATCCCACTGAAGCTTTCTTT. Its translation: CASSNRQGDPTEAFF. This sequence joins TRBV3-1 (or the pseudogene TRBV3-2) and TRBJ1-1, with 9 bases that match TRBD1. Trimming removed 5 bases from V and 4 bases from J; junction bases left unmatched: 8. The germline CDR1 and CDR2 sequences are LGHDT and YNNKEL (reference sequence). The CDR3 runs 15 residues.

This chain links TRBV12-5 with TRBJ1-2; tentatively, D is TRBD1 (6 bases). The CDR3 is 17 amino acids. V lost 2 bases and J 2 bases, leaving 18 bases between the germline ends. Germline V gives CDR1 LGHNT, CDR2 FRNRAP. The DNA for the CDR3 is TGTGCTAGTGGTTTGATAAAAGGGGGTCTATTCAACTATGGCTACACCTTC. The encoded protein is CASGLIKGGLFNYGYTF.

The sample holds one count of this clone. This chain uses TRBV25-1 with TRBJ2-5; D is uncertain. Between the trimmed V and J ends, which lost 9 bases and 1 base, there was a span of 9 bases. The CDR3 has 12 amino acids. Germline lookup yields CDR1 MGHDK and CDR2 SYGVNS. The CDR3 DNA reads TGTGCCAGTACCGGGTTCCAAGAGACCCAGTACTTC. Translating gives CASTGFQETQYF.

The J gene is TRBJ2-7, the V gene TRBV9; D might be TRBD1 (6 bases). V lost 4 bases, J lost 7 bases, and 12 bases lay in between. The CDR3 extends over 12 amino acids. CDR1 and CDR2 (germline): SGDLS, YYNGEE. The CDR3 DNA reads TGTGCCAGCAGCCCCGGACAGAAAGAGCAGTACTTC. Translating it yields CASSPGQKEQYF.

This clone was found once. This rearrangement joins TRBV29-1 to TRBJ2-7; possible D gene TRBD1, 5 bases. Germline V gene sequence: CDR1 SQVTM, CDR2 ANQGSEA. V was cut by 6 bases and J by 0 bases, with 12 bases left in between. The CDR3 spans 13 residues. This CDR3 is CSVPTESSYEQYF. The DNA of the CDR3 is TGCAGCGTGCCGACAGAGAGCTCCTACGAGCAGTACTTC.

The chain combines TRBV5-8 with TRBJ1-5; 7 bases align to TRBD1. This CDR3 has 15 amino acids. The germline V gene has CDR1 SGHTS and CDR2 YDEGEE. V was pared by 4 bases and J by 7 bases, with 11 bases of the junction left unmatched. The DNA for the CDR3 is TGTGCCAGCAGCGGAAGATCTACAGGGGACCAGCCCCAGCATTTT. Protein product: CASSGRSTGDQPQHF.

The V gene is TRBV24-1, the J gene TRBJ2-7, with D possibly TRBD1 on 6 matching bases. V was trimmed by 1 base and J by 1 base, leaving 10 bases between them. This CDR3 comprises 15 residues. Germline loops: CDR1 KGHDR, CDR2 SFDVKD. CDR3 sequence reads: CATSDLKGHSYEQYV. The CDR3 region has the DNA TGTGCCACCAGTGATTTAAAGGGACATTCCTACGAGCAGTACGTC.

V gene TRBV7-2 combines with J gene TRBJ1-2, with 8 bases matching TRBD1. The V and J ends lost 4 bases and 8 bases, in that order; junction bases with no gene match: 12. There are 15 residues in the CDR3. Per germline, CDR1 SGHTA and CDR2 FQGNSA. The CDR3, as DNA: TGTGCCAGCAGCTACACCCTATCAGGGGGCATAGGCTACACCTTC. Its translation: CASSYTLSGGIGYTF.

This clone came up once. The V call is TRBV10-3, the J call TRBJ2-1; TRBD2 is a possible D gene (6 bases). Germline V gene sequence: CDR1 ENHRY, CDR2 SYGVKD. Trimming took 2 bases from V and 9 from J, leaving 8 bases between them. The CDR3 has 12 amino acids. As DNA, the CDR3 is TGTGCCATCAGTGAGGGGGGGAGTGAGCAGTTCTTC. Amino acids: CAISEGGSEQFF.

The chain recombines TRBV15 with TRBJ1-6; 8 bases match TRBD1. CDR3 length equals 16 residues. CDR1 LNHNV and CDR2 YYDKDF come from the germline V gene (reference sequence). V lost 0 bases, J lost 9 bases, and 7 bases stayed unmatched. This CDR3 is CATSRDPRDRGSPLHF. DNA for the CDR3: TGTGCCACCAGCAGAGATCCCCGTGACAGGGGTTCACCCCTCCACTTT.

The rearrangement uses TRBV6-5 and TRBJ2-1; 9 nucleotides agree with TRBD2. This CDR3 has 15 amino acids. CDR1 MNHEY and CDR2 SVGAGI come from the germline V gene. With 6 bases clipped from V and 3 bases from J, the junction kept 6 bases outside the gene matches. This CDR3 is CASSPTAGGYNEQFF. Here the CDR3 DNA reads TGTGCCAGCAGCCCCACAGCGGGGGGCTACAATGAGCAGTTCTTC.

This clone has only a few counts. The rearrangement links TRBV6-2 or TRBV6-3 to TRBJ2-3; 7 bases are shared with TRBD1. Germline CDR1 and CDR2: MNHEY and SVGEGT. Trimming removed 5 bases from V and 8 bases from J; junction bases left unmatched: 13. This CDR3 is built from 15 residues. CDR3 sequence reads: CASSKPKTGDPTQYF. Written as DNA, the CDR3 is TGTGCCAGCAGTAAACCTAAAACAGGGGACCCTACGCAGTATTTT.

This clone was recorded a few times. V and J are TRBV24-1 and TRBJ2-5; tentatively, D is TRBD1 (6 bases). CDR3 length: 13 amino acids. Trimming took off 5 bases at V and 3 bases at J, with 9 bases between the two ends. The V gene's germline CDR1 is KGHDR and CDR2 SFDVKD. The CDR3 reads CATSGAGEETQYF. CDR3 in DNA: TGTGCCACCAGTGGAGCAGGGGAAGAGACCCAGTACTTC.